This T cell receptor beta chain was recovered during a study of identical twins (dated by TCRdb to 2015 to 2016). As for the study more broadly: To test whether fetal clonotypes persist, this study deep-sequenced TCR alpha and beta repertoires from monozygotic twins, from unrelated adults of various ages, and from cord blood. To rule out contamination, replicate twin experiments were performed at different times with different library preparation protocols.

CDR1 and CDR2 were assigned from the germline V gene (reference sequence) as DFQATT and SNEGSKA. Including cysteine and phenylalanine, the CDR3 has 13 amino acids. Only the CDR3 DNA stays, 39 bases, in frame from base 1. Relative to germline, V is 2 bases shorter and J is 5 bases shorter, with 12 bases between their ends. Only healthy Caucasian donors were included. Library construction relied on 5' RACE. The instrument was an Illumina HiSeq 2000. Template switching added a universal primer binding site, and the final cDNA carried a unique molecular identifier that allowed TCR cDNA molecules to be counted accurately. Specific primers in the conserved constant-segment region were used to synthesize first-strand cDNA for the TCR alpha and beta chains. To control for contamination, every cDNA library carried two barcodes: a SMART-Mk sample barcode plus Illumina barcodes. TruSeq adapter sequences, together with Illumina sample barcodes, were added in two successive PCR steps. Sequencing of the TCR alpha and beta cDNA libraries was done on the Illumina HiSeq platform using custom primers. Under the source paper's analysis protocol: Raw reads were processed with MiGEC to extract unique molecular identifiers, and MiXCR was used to determine CDR3 positions. For each individual, recombination models were inferred using an EM algorithm with the repgenHMM and IGoR tools. Shared clonotypes were analyzed with the tcR package in R, and sharing was normalized by the product of cloneset sizes. To study raw recombination free of thymic and clonal selection effects, out-of-frame nonproductive sequences were analyzed. TCRdb took the public reads, trimmed them with fastp at Q25, ran MiXCR for clone calling and kept in-frame beta chains. Rows with one shared CDR3 protein collapse into an entry with the most common genes and DNA. TCRdb, not the authors, supplied the V and J calls. The sample data list 1.5 million to 2 million distinct CDR3 sequences, and about 32% of these were observed just once. About 0.3% of the sample is held by the ten biggest clonotypes.

With regard to this clonotype: What antigen it recognizes has not been identified. Per-base quality was not reported, and no clone a single base away is much larger than it.

Broader findings and caveats from the paper: Because the same donors could not be followed over many years, the conclusions depended on cross-sectional statistical analysis. Out-of-frame TCR alpha sequences shared between twins showed an excess of low generation-probability sequences compared with coincidental sharing between unrelated individuals. Invariant T cells such as MAIT and iNKT could partly confound zero-insertion analyses, though diverse VJ usage argued against this for most clonotypes. Fewer insertions were carried by abundant cord blood beta clonotypes; a weaker similar trend was observed in young adult naive repertoires, while no such trend was observed in memory repertoires. A weaker excess of twin sharing was found in beta out-of-frame sequences because the signal-to-noise ratio was lowered by fewer shared sequences. In monozygotic twins, out-of-frame TCR alpha sharing was systematically underestimated by recombination models, although the models agreed with sharing between unrelated individuals.

The sample consisted of cord blood. Here the chain combines TRBV20-1 and TRBJ1-2; the D gene assignment is ambiguous. This TCR was sampled from a newborn girl in good health. The nucleotide sequence reads as follows: TGCAGTGCTAGATCCCACCAAGGGTATGGCTACACCTTC. It translates as CSARSHQGYGYTF.